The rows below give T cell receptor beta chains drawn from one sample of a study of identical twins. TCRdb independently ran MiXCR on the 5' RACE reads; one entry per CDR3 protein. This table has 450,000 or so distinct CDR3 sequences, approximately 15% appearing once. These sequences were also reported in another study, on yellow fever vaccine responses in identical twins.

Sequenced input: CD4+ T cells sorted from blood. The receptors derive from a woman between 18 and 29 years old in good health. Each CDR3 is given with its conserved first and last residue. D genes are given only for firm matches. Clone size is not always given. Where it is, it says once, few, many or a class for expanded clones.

cdr3_nt: TGTGCCAGCAGCTTATCCACTAGAAACACTGAAGCTTTCTTT; cdr3_aa: CASSLSTRNTEAFF; clone_size: -; j_call: TRBJ1-1; d_call: -; v_call: TRBV7-2
cdr3_nt: TGCGCCAGCAGCTTGGGGGGGCAGAATCATGAAAAACTGTTTTTT; cdr3_aa: CASSLGGQNHEKLFF; clone_size: -; j_call: TRBJ1-4; d_call: -; v_call: TRBV5-1
cdr3_nt: TGTGCCAGCAGCTTAGTATCCTCGGCTGGCAGACGGAACATTCAGTACTTC; cdr3_aa: CASSLVSSAGRRNIQYF; clone_size: -; j_call: TRBJ2-4; d_call: -; v_call: TRBV11-2
cdr3_nt: TGTGCCAGCAGCCCCAGGACCCTCCGCGGAGAGACCCAGTACTTC; cdr3_aa: CASSPRTLRGETQYF; clone_size: few; j_call: TRBJ2-5; d_call: -; v_call: TRBV7-9
cdr3_nt: TGTGCCAGCAGTTTTGGCTCCAAAAACATTCAGTACTTC; cdr3_aa: CASSFGSKNIQYF; clone_size: few; j_call: TRBJ2-4; d_call: -; v_call: TRBV12-3/TRBV12-4
cdr3_nt: TGTGCCAGCAGCTTGGGGACCGGGACAGGGGGCACAGATACGCAGTATTTT; cdr3_aa: CASSLGTGTGGTDTQYF; clone_size: -; j_call: TRBJ2-3; d_call: TRBD1; v_call: TRBV7-9
cdr3_nt: TGCAGCGTTGTTATCTGGGAGCGGGACAATGAGCAGTTCTTC; cdr3_aa: CSVVIWERDNEQFF; clone_size: many; j_call: TRBJ2-1; d_call: -; v_call: TRBV29-1
cdr3_nt: TGTGCCAGCAGCCCAGGGACGACCTTGTACTACGAGCAGTACTTC; cdr3_aa: CASSPGTTLYYEQYF; clone_size: many; j_call: TRBJ2-7; d_call: -; v_call: TRBV14
cdr3_nt: TGTGCCAGCAGTCTGAGGACTAGCCCACGATCCACAGATACGCAGTATTTT; cdr3_aa: CASSLRTSPRSTDTQYF; clone_size: -; j_call: TRBJ2-3; d_call: TRBD2; v_call: TRBV28
cdr3_nt: TGTGCCAGCAGCTTAGGGGCTAGTTATGAGCAGTTCTTC; cdr3_aa: CASSLGASYEQFF; clone_size: -; j_call: TRBJ2-1; d_call: -; v_call: TRBV11-3
cdr3_nt: TGTGCCAGCAGCTTTTTAGGGAGCTCCTACAATGAGCAGTTCTTC; cdr3_aa: CASSFLGSSYNEQFF; clone_size: -; j_call: TRBJ2-1; d_call: -; v_call: TRBV7-9
cdr3_nt: TGCGCCAGCAGCTTTAACTTCGGACAGGGAGGTGGGGAAAAACTGTTTTTT; cdr3_aa: CASSFNFGQGGGEKLFF; clone_size: few; j_call: TRBJ1-4; d_call: TRBD1; v_call: TRBV5-1
cdr3_nt: TGCGCCAGCAGGACCGGGACTACGATAGAGACCCAGTACTTC; cdr3_aa: CASRTGTTIETQYF; clone_size: -; j_call: TRBJ2-5; d_call: TRBD2; v_call: TRBV10-1
cdr3_nt: TGTGCCAGCAGTTACTCCCCGGAGTTCTACAATGAGCAGTTCTTC; cdr3_aa: CASSYSPEFYNEQFF; clone_size: -; j_call: TRBJ2-1; d_call: -; v_call: TRBV6-5
cdr3_nt: TGCAGCGTCAAAGAGGCGGGACAGGGGAGAAACACCGGGGAGCTGTTTTTT; cdr3_aa: CSVKEAGQGRNTGELFF; clone_size: few; j_call: TRBJ2-2; d_call: TRBD1; v_call: TRBV29-1
cdr3_nt: TGTGCCAGCAGCCAAGTCCGAGAGACCCAGTACTTC; cdr3_aa: CASSQVRETQYF; clone_size: many; j_call: TRBJ2-5; d_call: -; v_call: TRBV3-1
cdr3_nt: TGTGCCAGCAGCTTTGCAGGCACGAACACCGGGGAGCTGTTTTTT; cdr3_aa: CASSFAGTNTGELFF; clone_size: few; j_call: TRBJ2-2; d_call: -; v_call: TRBV5-5
cdr3_nt: TGTGCCAGCAGCTTTCGACTAGCGGGATTCTCCTACAATGAGCAGTTCTTC; cdr3_aa: CASSFRLAGFSYNEQFF; clone_size: -; j_call: TRBJ2-1; d_call: TRBD2; v_call: TRBV7-8
cdr3_nt: TGTGCCAGCAGTTACGGGACTAGCGGGAGGGCCGATGAGCAGTTCTTC; cdr3_aa: CASSYGTSGRADEQFF; clone_size: many; j_call: TRBJ2-1; d_call: TRBD2; v_call: TRBV6-5
cdr3_nt: TGTGCCAGCAGTCAGACAGATACGCAGTATTTT; cdr3_aa: CASSQTDTQYF; clone_size: many; j_call: TRBJ2-3; d_call: -; v_call: TRBV3-1
cdr3_nt: TGTGCCAGCAGCCAGGCGCGGGGGGGGGCTGAAGCTTTCTTT; cdr3_aa: CASSQARGGAEAFF; clone_size: -; j_call: TRBJ1-1; d_call: -; v_call: TRBV3-1
cdr3_nt: TGTGCCAGCTCACCACGGGAAGCGACAGGGAGGACGAACACCGGGGAGCTGTTTTTT; cdr3_aa: CASSPREATGRTNTGELFF; clone_size: few; j_call: TRBJ2-2; d_call: -; v_call: TRBV18
cdr3_nt: TGCAGCGGAAGGGGCTCCGGTCAAGAGACCCAGTACTTC; cdr3_aa: CSGRGSGQETQYF; clone_size: many; j_call: TRBJ2-5; d_call: -; v_call: TRBV29-1
cdr3_nt: TGTGCCAGCAGCTTAGATGCGGGGAATTACAATGAGCAGTTCTTC; cdr3_aa: CASSLDAGNYNEQFF; clone_size: -; j_call: TRBJ2-1; d_call: -; v_call: TRBV11-2
cdr3_nt: TGTGCCAGCAGACAGGGACTAGCGATCAACGAGCAGTACTTC; cdr3_aa: CASRQGLAINEQYF; clone_size: few; j_call: TRBJ2-7; d_call: TRBD2; v_call: TRBV6-1
cdr3_nt: TGCGCCAGCAGATATCACCGGGACCAAGCCTACGAGCAGTACTTC; cdr3_aa: CASRYHRDQAYEQYF; clone_size: few; j_call: TRBJ2-7; d_call: -; v_call: TRBV5-1
cdr3_nt: TGTGCCAGCAGCCCGCGTCGACAGGGTGTAATGAACACTGAAGCTTTCTTT; cdr3_aa: CASSPRRQGVMNTEAFF; clone_size: -; j_call: TRBJ1-1; d_call: TRBD1; v_call: TRBV7-8
cdr3_nt: TGTGCCATCAGTGACCACACAGATACGCAGTATTTT; cdr3_aa: CAISDHTDTQYF; clone_size: -; j_call: TRBJ2-3; d_call: -; v_call: TRBV10-3
cdr3_nt: TGTGCCAGCAATCCGGGACTAGCCAATGAGCAGTTCTTC; cdr3_aa: CASNPGLANEQFF; clone_size: -; j_call: TRBJ2-1; d_call: TRBD2; v_call: TRBV2
cdr3_nt: TGCGCCAGCAGCCACGACAGGGAAGACTTCGGCTACACCTTC; cdr3_aa: CASSHDREDFGYTF; clone_size: -; j_call: TRBJ1-2; d_call: TRBD1; v_call: TRBV5-1
cdr3_nt: TGCGCCAGCAGCGACAGGCCTTCGACAGATACGCAGTATTTT; cdr3_aa: CASSDRPSTDTQYF; clone_size: -; j_call: TRBJ2-3; d_call: -; v_call: TRBV10-1
cdr3_nt: TGTGCCAGCAGCTTAAAGAGCAAAAAAATACTAGCGGGAGGACAGACAGGGGAGACCCAGTACTTC; cdr3_aa: CASSLKSKKILAGGQTGETQYF; clone_size: -; j_call: TRBJ2-5; d_call: TRBD2; v_call: TRBV7-3
cdr3_nt: TGTGCCAGCAACCGTGACATCTCCCCAGAGACCCAGTACTTC; cdr3_aa: CASNRDISPETQYF; clone_size: few; j_call: TRBJ2-5; d_call: -; v_call: TRBV21-1
cdr3_nt: TGTGCCAGCAGCAATACGCCAAAGATCCAGACAGCCCCTAATGAAAAACTGTTTTTT; cdr3_aa: CASSNTPKIQTAPNEKLFF; clone_size: many; j_call: TRBJ1-4; d_call: -; v_call: TRBV6-1
cdr3_nt: TGCGCCAGCAGTCAGGGACCAACTAATGAAAAACTGTTTTTT; cdr3_aa: CASSQGPTNEKLFF; clone_size: few; j_call: TRBJ1-4; d_call: -; v_call: TRBV5-1
cdr3_nt: TGTGCCAGCAGCCCCGGGACTGCAACTAATGAAAAACTGTTTTTT; cdr3_aa: CASSPGTATNEKLFF; clone_size: many; j_call: TRBJ1-4; d_call: -; v_call: TRBV4-2
cdr3_nt: TGCAGTGCTAGAGATAACTACGGCGGGAGAGTCTACCCAGATACGCAGTATTTT; cdr3_aa: CSARDNYGGRVYPDTQYF; clone_size: -; j_call: TRBJ2-3; d_call: TRBD2; v_call: TRBV20-1
cdr3_nt: TGTGCCAGCAGCGTAGCTGCTCGGGAGACGTTGTACGAGCAGTACTTC; cdr3_aa: CASSVAARETLYEQYF; clone_size: -; j_call: TRBJ2-7; d_call: -; v_call: TRBV9
cdr3_nt: TGTGCCAGCAGCCTAGTAGTGGCGGTTGGCGGCACAGATACGCAGTATTTT; cdr3_aa: CASSLVVAVGGTDTQYF; clone_size: -; j_call: TRBJ2-3; d_call: -; v_call: TRBV4-2
cdr3_nt: TGTGCCAGCTCACCAGCCGGACAGGGGTACACCGGGGAGCTGTTTTTT; cdr3_aa: CASSPAGQGYTGELFF; clone_size: few; j_call: TRBJ2-2; d_call: TRBD1; v_call: TRBV18
cdr3_nt: TGCGCCAGCAGCTTTGCCGGTTCTAGCACAGATACGCAGTATTTT; cdr3_aa: CASSFAGSSTDTQYF; clone_size: few; j_call: TRBJ2-3; d_call: -; v_call: TRBV5-1
cdr3_nt: TGCAGCGGATCGGGGGGTCCCTCCTACGAGCAGTACTTC; cdr3_aa: CSGSGGPSYEQYF; clone_size: many; j_call: TRBJ2-7; d_call: TRBD2; v_call: TRBV29-1
cdr3_nt: TGTGCCAGCAGCCAAGGACCCCTGGGAGGGAGAACCTACGAGCAGTACTTC; cdr3_aa: CASSQGPLGGRTYEQYF; clone_size: once; j_call: TRBJ2-7; d_call: TRBD2; v_call: TRBV14
cdr3_nt: TGTGCCAGCATCCGAGCGGGGGGGGATGAGCAGTTCTTC; cdr3_aa: CASIRAGGDEQFF; clone_size: -; j_call: TRBJ2-1; d_call: TRBD2; v_call: TRBV6-1
cdr3_nt: TGCGCCAGCAGCTTGCGACAGGCAGATCGTGGCTACACCTTC; cdr3_aa: CASSLRQADRGYTF; clone_size: -; j_call: TRBJ1-2; d_call: -; v_call: TRBV5-1
cdr3_nt: TGTGCCAGCAGTTTAGCGCTTCTTCGGGGCAGGCCTAATGAAAAACTGTTTTTT; cdr3_aa: CASSLALLRGRPNEKLFF; clone_size: -; j_call: TRBJ1-4; d_call: -; v_call: TRBV12-3/TRBV12-4
cdr3_nt: TGTGCCAGCAGCCAACATACCATGCAAGAGACCCAGTACTTC; cdr3_aa: CASSQHTMQETQYF; clone_size: few; j_call: TRBJ2-5; d_call: -; v_call: TRBV14
cdr3_nt: TGCGCCAGCAGCACATCAACTAACCCGGGACAGGGGGTAAGGAACGAGCAGTACTTC; cdr3_aa: CASSTSTNPGQGVRNEQYF; clone_size: -; j_call: TRBJ2-7; d_call: TRBD1; v_call: TRBV5-1
cdr3_nt: TGCGCCAGCAGCTGGGCTAGCGGGGATAATATATACACAGATACGCAGTATTTT; cdr3_aa: CASSWASGDNIYTDTQYF; clone_size: -; j_call: TRBJ2-3; d_call: TRBD2; v_call: TRBV5-1
cdr3_nt: TGCGCCAGCAGCTCCCCCCTGGGGGTGTTCTTC; cdr3_aa: CASSSPLGVFF; clone_size: few; j_call: TRBJ2-1; d_call: -; v_call: TRBV5-1
cdr3_nt: TGTGCCACCGCCGCCCGTAGGGGCTGGGTCTACGAGCAGTACTTC; cdr3_aa: CATAARRGWVYEQYF; clone_size: few; j_call: TRBJ2-7; d_call: -; v_call: TRBV15
cdr3_nt: TGTGCCAGCAGCTTAGGATCTGCCAGGTCCTACGAGCAGTACTTC; cdr3_aa: CASSLGSARSYEQYF; clone_size: -; j_call: TRBJ2-7; d_call: -; v_call: TRBV7-9
cdr3_nt: TGCAGCGTTTCTACCGACAGTAACACCTGGGAGCTGTTTTTT; cdr3_aa: CSVSTDSNTWELFF; clone_size: -; j_call: TRBJ2-2; d_call: -; v_call: TRBV29-1
cdr3_nt: TGCGCCAGCAGCTTGTCCGCCGAGAACACTGAAGCTTTCTTT; cdr3_aa: CASSLSAENTEAFF; clone_size: few; j_call: TRBJ1-1; d_call: -; v_call: TRBV5-1
cdr3_nt: TGTGCCAGCAGTTTATGGCCCCCCGAGCAGTACTTC; cdr3_aa: CASSLWPPEQYF; clone_size: -; j_call: TRBJ2-7; d_call: -; v_call: TRBV28
cdr3_nt: TGCAGTGTTCCCGTCGACAGGGGAAATTCACCCCTCCACTTT; cdr3_aa: CSVPVDRGNSPLHF; clone_size: few; j_call: TRBJ1-6; d_call: TRBD1; v_call: TRBV20-1
cdr3_nt: TGTGCCAGCAGTATACTCAGGGAGCTGTTTTTT; cdr3_aa: CASSILRELFF; clone_size: -; j_call: TRBJ2-2; d_call: -; v_call: TRBV12-3/TRBV12-4